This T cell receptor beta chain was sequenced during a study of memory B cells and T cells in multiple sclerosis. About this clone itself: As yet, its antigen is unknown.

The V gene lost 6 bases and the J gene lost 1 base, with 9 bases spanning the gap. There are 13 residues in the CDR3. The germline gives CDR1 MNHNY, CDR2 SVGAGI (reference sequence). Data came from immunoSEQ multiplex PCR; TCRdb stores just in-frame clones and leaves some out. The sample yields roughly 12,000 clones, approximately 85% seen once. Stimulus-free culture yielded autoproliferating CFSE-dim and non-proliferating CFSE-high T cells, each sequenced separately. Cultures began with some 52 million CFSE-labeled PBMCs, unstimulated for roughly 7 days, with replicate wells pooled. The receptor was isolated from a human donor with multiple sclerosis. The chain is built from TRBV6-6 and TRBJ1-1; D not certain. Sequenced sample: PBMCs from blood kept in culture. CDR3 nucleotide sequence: TGTGCCAGCAGAGGATGGCCGAACACTGAAGCTTTCTTT. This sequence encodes CASRGWPNTEAFF.